Listed below are T cell receptor beta chains from one sample, sequenced in a study of blood T cell repertoires in COVID-19. Profiled with immunoSEQ multiplex PCR; TCRdb holds only in-frame clones, not every one. The sample shows nearly 60,000 clones, roughly 89% of them seen only once. Source material: peripheral blood. The source of these receptors is a man in his sixties with active COVID-19. Each CDR3 is given with its conserved first and last residue. Each record gives: clone size, J gene, V gene, CDR3 protein. Some rows have no size entry. The others give once, few or many, or a class for an expanded clone.

abundance: NA
j_gene: TRBJ2-7
v_gene: TRBV28
CDR3aa: CASSSPGLAGGPVRYEQYF

abundance: NA
j_gene: TRBJ2-3
v_gene: TRBV19
CDR3aa: CASTMGGGSQYF

abundance: NA
j_gene: TRBJ1-1
v_gene: TRBV5-1
CDR3aa: CASSLEAGKDRAFF

abundance: NA
j_gene: TRBJ1-6
v_gene: TRBV28
CDR3aa: CASRMGQINSPLHF

abundance: NA
j_gene: TRBJ2-1
v_gene: TRBV14
CDR3aa: CASSQEGTSGPLYNEQFF

abundance: NA
j_gene: TRBJ2-3
v_gene: TRBV5-4
CDR3aa: CASSISTGGRDTQYF

abundance: NA
j_gene: TRBJ2-6
v_gene: TRBV5-1
CDR3aa: CASSSGGGGGANVLTF

abundance: NA
j_gene: TRBJ2-1
v_gene: TRBV7-9
CDR3aa: CASSLGGTSGMYEQFF

abundance: NA
j_gene: TRBJ2-1
v_gene: TRBV5-4
CDR3aa: CASSLGGGAHNEQFF

abundance: NA
j_gene: TRBJ1-5
v_gene: TRBV19
CDR3aa: CASRRGLGQPQHF

abundance: NA
j_gene: TRBJ1-1
v_gene: TRBV5-4
CDR3aa: CASSLKNRDIGTEAFF

abundance: once
j_gene: TRBJ2-2
v_gene: TRBV13
CDR3aa: CASSLGLATLNTGELFF

abundance: once
j_gene: TRBJ1-4
v_gene: TRBV19
CDR3aa: CSPQGFEPIEPTTNEKLFF

abundance: NA
j_gene: TRBJ1-1
v_gene: TRBV6-5
CDR3aa: CASQRYSFMNTEAFF

abundance: once
j_gene: TRBJ2-3
v_gene: TRBV11-2
CDR3aa: CASSLSLAGKDTQYF

abundance: many
j_gene: TRBJ1-2
v_gene: TRBV10-3
CDR3aa: CAIHAGRQTYGYTF

abundance: NA
j_gene: TRBJ1-4
v_gene: TRBV6-5
CDR3aa: CASSYSSPGQSEKLFF

abundance: NA
j_gene: TRBJ2-2
v_gene: TRBV7-3
CDR3aa: CASSLLTGELFF

abundance: NA
j_gene: TRBJ2-7
v_gene: TRBV28
CDR3aa: CASSFRGRLYEQYF

abundance: NA
j_gene: TRBJ2-1
v_gene: TRBV6-4
CDR3aa: CASSLTSGGAGEQFF

abundance: NA
j_gene: TRBJ1-1
v_gene: TRBV11-3
CDR3aa: CASSEDRGNTEAFF

abundance: NA
j_gene: TRBJ2-3
v_gene: TRBV7-9
CDR3aa: CASSLDGPNRNTQYF

abundance: NA
j_gene: TRBJ2-1
v_gene: TRBV4-1
CDR3aa: CASSPSRGAEQFF

abundance: NA
j_gene: TRBJ2-7
v_gene: TRBV7-2
CDR3aa: CASSPQIGGPLGESYEQYF

abundance: few
j_gene: TRBJ1-6
v_gene: TRBV7-8
CDR3aa: CASSLSGRGPNNSPLHF

abundance: few
j_gene: TRBJ2-3
v_gene: TRBV7-9
CDR3aa: CASSLEYGRDTQYF

abundance: NA
j_gene: TRBJ1-2
v_gene: TRBV27
CDR3aa: CASSFHPRGQDGYTF

abundance: NA
j_gene: TRBJ2-2
v_gene: TRBV4-3
CDR3aa: CASSQEGAGSGELFF

abundance: NA
j_gene: TRBJ1-1
v_gene: TRBV6-6
CDR3aa: CASSYGGDSEAFF

abundance: NA
j_gene: TRBJ2-1
v_gene: TRBV9
CDR3aa: CASSVAGGSYNEQFF

abundance: NA
j_gene: TRBJ2-3
v_gene: TRBV7-9
CDR3aa: CASSLASGGADTQYF

abundance: NA
j_gene: TRBJ1-1
v_gene: TRBV20-1
CDR3aa: CSASVEGANTEAFF

abundance: NA
j_gene: TRBJ1-6
v_gene: TRBV3-1/TRBV3-2
CDR3aa: CASSQGGGNSPLHF

abundance: NA
j_gene: TRBJ1-1
v_gene: TRBV19
CDR3aa: CASTPLRSQGGSEAFF

abundance: NA
j_gene: TRBJ2-3
v_gene: TRBV7-8
CDR3aa: CASSLSGRGTDTQYF

abundance: NA
j_gene: TRBJ2-1
v_gene: TRBV6-2/TRBV6-3
CDR3aa: CASSRVNEQFF

abundance: NA
j_gene: TRBJ2-7
v_gene: TRBV10-3
CDR3aa: CAITEREDPSYEQYF

abundance: NA
j_gene: TRBJ1-5
v_gene: TRBV19
CDR3aa: CASSPTGTGYEPQHF

abundance: once
j_gene: TRBJ1-5
v_gene: TRBV6-2/TRBV6-3
CDR3aa: CASSYSPGTGRIGSNQPQHF

abundance: NA
j_gene: TRBJ2-1
v_gene: TRBV5-1
CDR3aa: CASSLGGDYNEQFF

abundance: NA
j_gene: TRBJ2-5
v_gene: TRBV7-2
CDR3aa: CASSSGLAVKTQYF

abundance: NA
j_gene: TRBJ2-5
v_gene: TRBV5-1
CDR3aa: CASSPPTGSLGETQYF

abundance: NA
j_gene: TRBJ2-7
v_gene: TRBV7-9
CDR3aa: CASSPGGRLNYEQYF